A single sample gave rise to the 3 T cell receptor beta chains below, sequenced in a study of blood T cell repertoires in COVID-19. The data were produced by immunoSEQ multiplex PCR, yet TCRdb's version contains in-frame clones alone and is incomplete. This sample has 200,000 to 250,000 clones, with 75% to 85% found just once. Sequences were obtained from PBMCs or T cells enriched from blood (not recorded which). These receptors were taken from a man younger than 40 with acute COVID-19.

This chain uses TRBV11-2 with TRBJ2-7; TRBD2 might be the D (5 bases). From germline, CDR1 is SGHAT and CDR2 FQNNGV. This CDR3 spans 13 amino acids. The V end was cut by 7 bases, the J end by 4 bases, with 14 bases between. CDR3: CASTEAPGYEQYF. CDR3 coding DNA: TGTGCCAGCACAGAGGCCCCGGGATACGAGCAGTACTTC.

This chain uses TRBV5-6 with TRBJ2-1, with a possible D match to TRBD2 (6 bases). CDR3 length: 15 residues. Trimming stripped 3 bases from V and 4 bases from J, with 14 bases between. Per germline, CDR1 SGHDT and CDR2 YYEEEE. The CDR3 protein is CASSWRDQAYNEQFF. The CDR3 DNA follows: TGTGCCAGCAGCTGGCGGGACCAGGCGTACAATGAGCAGTTCTTC.

The chain employs TRBV18 and TRBJ2-7, with TRBD2 matching 12 bases. CDR3 length equals 16 residues. Trimming at V came to 3 bases and at J to 2 bases, leaving 5 bases not matched to a gene. Per the germline V gene, CDR1 is KGHSH and CDR2 is LQKENI. Written as DNA, the CDR3 is TGTGCCAGCTCACCCCCGACTAGCGGGGGCACCTACGAGCAGTACTTC. This sequence encodes CASSPPTSGGTYEQYF.